This T cell receptor beta chain stems from a study of T cell responses to AZD1222 COVID-19 vaccine. Comments on this clone: Its antigen is still unknown.

Points from the study as a whole: Most donors were white British and more were female, and clonal diversity was possibly underestimated. Breadth and depth of Spike-specific TCRs rose after two AZD1222 doses. Just a handful of people given AZD1222 tested seropositive at baseline. Researchers took repertoire samples only after the peak T cell response had come.

The germline gives CDR1 SGHVS, CDR2 FQNEAQ. The trim removed 5 bases at V and 5 bases at J, leaving 5 bases unmatched. The CDR3 is 13 residues long. This table comes from immunoSEQ multiplex PCR, and its TCRdb copy is limited to in-frame clones, with some not included. The data show around 150,000 clones, under 95% seen once. The sequence was obtained from an adult who received the MenACWY meningococcal vaccine as a control. The gene calls are TRBV7-8 and TRBJ1-1; 7 bases align to TRBD1. Material: peripheral blood, obtained 28 days after the second dose of the MenACWY control vaccine. The CDR3 protein is CASSRQGSTEAFF. The CDR3 region has the DNA TGTGCCAGCAGCCGACAGGGATCGACTGAAGCTTTCTTT. Looking up the rest from reference TRBV7-8 and TRBJ1-1 gives the full variable domain: GAGVSQSPRYKVAKRGQDVALRCDPISGHVSLFWYQQALGQGPEFLTYFQNEAQLDKSGLPSDRFFAERPEGSVSTLKIQRTQQEDSAVYLCASSRQGSTEAFFGQGTRLTVV.